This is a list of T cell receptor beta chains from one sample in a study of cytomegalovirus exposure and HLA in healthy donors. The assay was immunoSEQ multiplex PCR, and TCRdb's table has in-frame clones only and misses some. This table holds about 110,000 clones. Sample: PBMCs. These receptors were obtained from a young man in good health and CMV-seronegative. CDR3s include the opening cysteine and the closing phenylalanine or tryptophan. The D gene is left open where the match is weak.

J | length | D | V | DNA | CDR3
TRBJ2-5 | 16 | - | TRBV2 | TGTGCCAGCAGAAGGTTGGGACAAACCTCCCAAGAGACCCAGTACTTC | CASRRLGQTSQETQYF
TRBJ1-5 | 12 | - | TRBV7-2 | TGTGCCAGCAGCTTTTTCTCTCAGCCCCAGCATTTT | CASSFFSQPQHF
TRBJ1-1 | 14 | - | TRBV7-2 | TGTGCCAGCAGCTTGCGACATAAGAACACTGAAGCTTTCTTT | CASSLRHKNTEAFF
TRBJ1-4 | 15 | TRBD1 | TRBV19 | TGTGCCAGTAGCTTCTCCGGGACAGGGAACGAAAAACTGTTTTTT | CASSFSGTGNEKLFF
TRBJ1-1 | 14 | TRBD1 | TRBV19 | TGTGCCAGTAGTATAGGACAGGGGGCGACTGAAGCTTTCTTT | CASSIGQGATEAFF
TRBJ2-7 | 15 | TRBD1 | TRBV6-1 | TGTGCCAGCAGGGCTTCCGGGACAGGGTCCTACGAGCAGTACTTC | CASRASGTGSYEQYF
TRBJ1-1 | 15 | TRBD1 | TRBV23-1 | TGCGCCAGCAGTCGCTCCGGACAGGGGAACACTGAAGCTTTCTTT | CASSRSGQGNTEAFF
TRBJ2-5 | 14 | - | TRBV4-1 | TGCGCCAGCAGCCAAGTGGGGCGGATTGAGACCCAGTACTTC | CASSQVGRIETQYF
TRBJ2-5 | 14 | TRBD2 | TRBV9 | TGTGCCAGCAGCCCCCGGGGGGGTTGGGAGACCCAGTACTTC | CASSPRGGWETQYF
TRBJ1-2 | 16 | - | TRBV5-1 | TGCGCCAGTAGCTTGGCCCCGTTTGACGGCCGGAGGGGCTACACCTTC | CASSLAPFDGRRGYTF
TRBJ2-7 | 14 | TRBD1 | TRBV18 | TGTGCCAGCTCACCGGGACAGGGAATCTACGAGCAGTACTTC | CASSPGQGIYEQYF
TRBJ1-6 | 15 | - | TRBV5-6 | TGTGCCAGCAGCCTACAGGGTTGGTATGGGTCACCCCTCCACTTT | CASSLQGWYGSPLHF
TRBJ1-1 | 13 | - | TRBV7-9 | TGTGCCAGCAGCCCGGGCGGGGGTACTGAAGCTTTCTTT | CASSPGGGTEAFF
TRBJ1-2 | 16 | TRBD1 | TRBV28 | TGTGCCAGCAGTTTGTGGGGTTCTACAGGGGGCTATGGCTACACCTTC | CASSLWGSTGGYGYTF
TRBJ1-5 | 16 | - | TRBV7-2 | TGTGCCAGCAGCTTAGTGGGCACCTCAAGGGAGCAGCCCCAGCATTTT | CASSLVGTSREQPQHF
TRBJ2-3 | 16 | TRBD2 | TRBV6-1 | TGTGCCAGCAGTGAAGCCCCTAGCGGGGGGGCCCGTACGCAGTATTTT | CASSEAPSGGARTQYF
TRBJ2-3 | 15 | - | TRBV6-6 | TGTGCCAGCACCTGGACTATAAAGGAAAAAGATACGCAGTATTTT | CASTWTIKEKDTQYF
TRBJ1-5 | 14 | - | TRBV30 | TGTGCCTGGAGTGTGGGACTTACGGGCCAGCCCCAGCATTTT | CAWSVGLTGQPQHF
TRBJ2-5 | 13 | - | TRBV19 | TGTGCCAGTAGTACCCTGGAGACAGTAACCCAGTACTTC | CASSTLETVTQYF
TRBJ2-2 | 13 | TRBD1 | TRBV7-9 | TGTGCCAAGATAGGGGGCCGGACCGGGGAGCTGTTTTTT | CAKIGGRTGELFF
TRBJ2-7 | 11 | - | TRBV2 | TGTGCCGGAGCGGCTACCTACGAGCAGTACTTC | CAGAATYEQYF
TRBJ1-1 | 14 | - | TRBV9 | TGTGCCAGCAGCGCCTTGACAGCGAACACTGAAGCTTTCTTT | CASSALTANTEAFF
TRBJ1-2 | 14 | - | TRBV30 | TGTGCCTGGAGTGTGGGGGCAGGCACTTATGGCTACACCTTC | CAWSVGAGTYGYTF
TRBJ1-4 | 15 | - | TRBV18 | TGTGCCAGCTCACCCTCCACAGGGAGCAATGAAAAACTGTTTTTT | CASSPSTGSNEKLFF
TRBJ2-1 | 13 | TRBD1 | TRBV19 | TGTGCCGTAACCGGGACAGGGCACAATGAGCAGTTCTTC | CAVTGTGHNEQFF
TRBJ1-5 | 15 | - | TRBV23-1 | TGCGCCAGCAGGTCAGTTCGTCATAGCAATCAGCCCCAGCATTTT | CASRSVRHSNQPQHF
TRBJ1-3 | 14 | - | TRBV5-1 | TGCGCCAGCAGCGTGACAGCGTCTGGAAACACCATATATTTT | CASSVTASGNTIYF
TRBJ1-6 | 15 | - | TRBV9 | TGTGCCAGCAGCGTAGGACAGTCTTGGAATTCACCCCTCCACTTT | CASSVGQSWNSPLHF
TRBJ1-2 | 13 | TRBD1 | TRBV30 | TGTGCCTGGAGTACCCAGGGGGGCGCTGGCTACACCTTC | CAWSTQGGAGYTF
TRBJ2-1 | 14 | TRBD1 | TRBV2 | TGTGCCAGCAGTCCGGGACAGCAATACAATGAGCAGTTCTTC | CASSPGQQYNEQFF
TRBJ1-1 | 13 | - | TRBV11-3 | TGTGCCAGCAGCTTACATAGCAACACTGAAGCTTTCTTT | CASSLHSNTEAFF
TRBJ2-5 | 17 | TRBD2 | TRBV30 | TGTGCCTGGAGTAGCCTAGCGGGGGGGTATTCTTCGGAGACCCAGTACTTC | CAWSSLAGGYSSETQYF
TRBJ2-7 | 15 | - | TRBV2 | TGTGCCAGCAGTGAAGGGGGGGACCTCTCCTACGAGCAGTACTTC | CASSEGGDLSYEQYF
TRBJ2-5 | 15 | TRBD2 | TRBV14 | TGTGCCAGCAGCTGGGGGGGGACGGCCGGAGAGACCCAGTACTTC | CASSWGGTAGETQYF
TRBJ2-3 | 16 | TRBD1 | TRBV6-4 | TGTGCCAGCAGTGACTCGGGTAGGGGGCCAATAGATACGCAGTATTTT | CASSDSGRGPIDTQYF
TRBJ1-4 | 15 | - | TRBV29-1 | TGCAGCGTTGCCTTACAGGGCTTTAATGAGAAAAAACTGTTTTTT | CSVALQGFNEKKLFF
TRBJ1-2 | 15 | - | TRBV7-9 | TGTGCCAGCAGCTTAGAGGGCAGGGCCGGCTATGGCTACACCTTC | CASSLEGRAGYGYTF
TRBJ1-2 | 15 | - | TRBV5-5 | TGTGCCAGCAGCTTGGAGGCGGGACTAAACTATGGCTACACCTTC | CASSLEAGLNYGYTF